One T cell receptor (beta chain) is described in this entry. Antigen specificity is unknown. This sample was included in a study of shared clonotypes between healthy human individuals. Study summary: The cohort comprised a couple of women and a few men. Their ages spanned 18 to 49 years.

General study points: Estimated richness values were generally larger in naive subsets than in memory subsets. Blood alone was sampled, and tissue repertoires likely differ.

The CDR3 extends over 15 amino acids. The V end lost 5 bases, the J end lost 4 bases, and 17 bases lay between the germline ends. Germline CDR1 and CDR2: MNHEY and SMNVEV (reference sequence). Deep level was the assay's run setting. TCRdb's copy holds only in-frame clones and misses some; the assay was immunoSEQ multiplex PCR. The table lists more than 550,000 clones, over 55% of them singletons. The TCR was taken from a woman in her 30s in good health. The sequenced sample consisted of memory CD4+ T cells sorted from blood. Stated subset: CD45RA-negative fraction. V and J are TRBV27 and TRBJ1-2; D uncertain. The CDR3 DNA is TGTGCCAGCAGTCTCAAGGGCCTGGGCCCCTATGGCTACACCTTC. Translation: CASSLKGLGPYGYTF.